The T cell receptor beta chain under discussion was sequenced for a study of blood T cell repertoires in COVID-19. The wider study: Acute and convalescent COVID-19 samples came from the United States, Italy and Spain.

Libraries were prepared by immunoSEQ multiplex PCR; TCRdb keeps only in-frame clonotypes and omits some of them. The table includes 150,000 to 200,000 clones, around 74% detected once. Sequenced material: peripheral blood. This sequence originates from a woman older than 75 with acute or convalescent COVID-19.

Written as DNA, the CDR3 is TGTGCCAGCTCACCAGGGACTAGCACAGATACGCAGTATTTT. Translated: CASSPGTSTDTQYF. The V call is TRBV18, the J call TRBJ2-3; possible D gene TRBD2, 6 bases. The CDR3 covers 14 residues. Germline loops: CDR1 KGHSH, CDR2 LQKENI. V was pared by 2 bases and J by 0 bases, with 6 bases between.